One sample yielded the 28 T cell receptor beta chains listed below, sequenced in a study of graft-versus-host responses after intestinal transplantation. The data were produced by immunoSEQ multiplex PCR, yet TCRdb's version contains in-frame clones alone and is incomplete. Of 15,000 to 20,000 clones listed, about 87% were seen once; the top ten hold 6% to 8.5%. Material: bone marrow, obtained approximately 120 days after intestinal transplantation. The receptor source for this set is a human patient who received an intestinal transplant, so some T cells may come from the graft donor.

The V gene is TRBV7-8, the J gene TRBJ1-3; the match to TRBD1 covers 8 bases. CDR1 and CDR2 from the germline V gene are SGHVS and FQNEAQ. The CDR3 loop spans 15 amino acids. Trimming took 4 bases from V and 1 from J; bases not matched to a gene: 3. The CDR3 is CASSWGQVSGNTIYF. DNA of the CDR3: TGTGCCAGCAGCTGGGGACAGGTATCTGGAAACACCATATATTTT.

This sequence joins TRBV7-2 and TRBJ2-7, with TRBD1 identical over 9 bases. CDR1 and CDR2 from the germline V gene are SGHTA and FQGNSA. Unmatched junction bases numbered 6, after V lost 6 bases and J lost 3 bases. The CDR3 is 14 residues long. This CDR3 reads CASSPGTGLYEQYF. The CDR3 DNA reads TGTGCCAGCAGTCCCGGGACAGGGCTCTACGAGCAGTACTTC.

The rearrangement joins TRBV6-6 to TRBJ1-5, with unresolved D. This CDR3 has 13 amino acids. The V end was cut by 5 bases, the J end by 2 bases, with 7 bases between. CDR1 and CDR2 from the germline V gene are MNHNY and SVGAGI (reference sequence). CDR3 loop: CASSPGGNQPQHF. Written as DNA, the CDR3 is TGTGCCAGCAGTCCAGGTGGCAATCAGCCCCAGCATTTT.

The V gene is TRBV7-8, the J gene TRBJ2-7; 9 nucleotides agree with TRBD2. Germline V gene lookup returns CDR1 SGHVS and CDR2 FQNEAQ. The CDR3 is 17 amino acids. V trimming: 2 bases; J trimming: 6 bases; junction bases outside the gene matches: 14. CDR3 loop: CASSLIPLAGLLREQYF. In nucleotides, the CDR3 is TGTGCCAGCAGCTTAATCCCCCTAGCGGGACTGTTGCGCGAGCAGTACTTC.

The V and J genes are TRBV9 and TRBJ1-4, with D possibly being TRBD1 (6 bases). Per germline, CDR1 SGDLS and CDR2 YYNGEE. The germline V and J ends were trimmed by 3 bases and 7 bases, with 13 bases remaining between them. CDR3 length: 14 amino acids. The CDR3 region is CASSALQGGEKLFF. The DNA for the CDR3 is TGTGCCAGCAGCGCGCTACAGGGTGGTGAAAAACTGTTTTTT.

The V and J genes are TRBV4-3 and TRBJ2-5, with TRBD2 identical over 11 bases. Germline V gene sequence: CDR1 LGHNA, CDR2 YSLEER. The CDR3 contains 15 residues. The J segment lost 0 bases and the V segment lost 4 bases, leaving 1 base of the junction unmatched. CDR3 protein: CASSRTSGYQETQYF. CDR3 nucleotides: TGCGCCAGCAGCCGGACTAGCGGGTACCAAGAGACCCAGTACTTC.

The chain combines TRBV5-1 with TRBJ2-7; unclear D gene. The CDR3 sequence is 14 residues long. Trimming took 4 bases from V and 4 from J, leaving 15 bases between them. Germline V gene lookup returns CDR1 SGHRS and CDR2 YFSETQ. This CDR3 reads CASSKWTFRYEQYF. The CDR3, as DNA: TGCGCCAGCAGCAAATGGACGTTCCGATACGAGCAGTACTTC.

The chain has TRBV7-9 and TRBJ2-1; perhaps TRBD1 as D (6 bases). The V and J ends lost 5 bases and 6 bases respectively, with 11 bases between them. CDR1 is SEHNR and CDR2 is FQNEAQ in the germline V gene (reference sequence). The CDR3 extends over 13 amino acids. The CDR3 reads CASSLQGGNEQFF. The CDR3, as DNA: TGTGCCAGCAGCCTACAGGGTGGCAATGAGCAGTTCTTC.

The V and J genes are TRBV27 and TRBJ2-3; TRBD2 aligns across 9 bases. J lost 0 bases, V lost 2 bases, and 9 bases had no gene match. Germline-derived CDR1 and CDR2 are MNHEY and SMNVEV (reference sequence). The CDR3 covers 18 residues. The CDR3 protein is CASSLRTSVSPSTDTQYF. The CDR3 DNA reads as TGTGCCAGCAGTTTACGGACTAGCGTATCTCCTAGCACAGATACGCAGTATTTT.

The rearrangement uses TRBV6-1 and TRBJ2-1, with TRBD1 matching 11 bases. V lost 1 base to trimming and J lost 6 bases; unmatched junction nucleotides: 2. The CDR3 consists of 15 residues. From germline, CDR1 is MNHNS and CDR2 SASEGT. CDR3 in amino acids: CASSEGGTGGNEQFF. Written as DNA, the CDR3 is TGTGCCAGCAGTGAAGGAGGGACAGGGGGCAATGAGCAGTTCTTC.

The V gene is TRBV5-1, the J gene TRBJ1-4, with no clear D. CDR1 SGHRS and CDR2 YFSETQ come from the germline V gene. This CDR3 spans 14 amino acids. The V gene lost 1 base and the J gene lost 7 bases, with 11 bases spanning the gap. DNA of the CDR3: TGCGCCAGCAGCTTGTCCAGTCTGGGTGAAAAACTGTTTTTT. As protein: CASSLSSLGEKLFF. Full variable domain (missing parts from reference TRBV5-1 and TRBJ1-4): KAGVTQTPRYLIKTRGQQVTLSCSPISGHRSVSWYQQTPGQGLQFLFEYFSETQRNKGNFPGRFSGRQFSNSRSEMNVSTLELGDSALYLCASSLSSLGEKLFFGSGTQLSVL.

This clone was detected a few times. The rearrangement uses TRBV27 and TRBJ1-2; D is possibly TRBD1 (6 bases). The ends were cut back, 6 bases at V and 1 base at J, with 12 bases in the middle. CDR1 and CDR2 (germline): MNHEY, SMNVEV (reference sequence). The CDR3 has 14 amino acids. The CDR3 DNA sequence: TGTGCCAGCAGCCGGGGAGGGGGTAACTATGGCTACACCTTC. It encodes CASSRGGGNYGYTF.

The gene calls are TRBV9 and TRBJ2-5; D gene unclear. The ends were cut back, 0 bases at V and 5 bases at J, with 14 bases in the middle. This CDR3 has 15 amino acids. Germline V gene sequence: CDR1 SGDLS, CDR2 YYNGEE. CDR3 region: CASSVEGIVGETQYF. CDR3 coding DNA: TGTGCCAGCAGCGTAGAGGGTATAGTGGGTGAGACCCAGTACTTC.

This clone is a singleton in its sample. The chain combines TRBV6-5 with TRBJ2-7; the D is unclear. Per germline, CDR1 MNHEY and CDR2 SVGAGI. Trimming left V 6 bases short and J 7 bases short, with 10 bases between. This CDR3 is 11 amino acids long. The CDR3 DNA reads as TGTGCCAGCAGAGCTAATACTGAGCAGTACTTC. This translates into CASRANTEQYF.

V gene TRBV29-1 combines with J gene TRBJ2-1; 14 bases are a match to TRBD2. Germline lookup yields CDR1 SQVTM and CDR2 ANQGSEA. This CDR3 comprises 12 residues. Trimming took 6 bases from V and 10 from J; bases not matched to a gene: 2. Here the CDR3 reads CSVGLAGGEQFF. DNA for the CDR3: TGCAGCGTAGGACTAGCGGGAGGCGAGCAGTTCTTC.

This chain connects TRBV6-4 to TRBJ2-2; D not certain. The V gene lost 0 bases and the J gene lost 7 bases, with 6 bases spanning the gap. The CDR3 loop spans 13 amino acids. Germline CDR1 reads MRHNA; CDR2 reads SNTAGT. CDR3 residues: CASSDSLGGELFF. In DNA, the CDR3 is TGTGCCAGCAGTGACTCCCTTGGCGGGGAGCTGTTTTTT.

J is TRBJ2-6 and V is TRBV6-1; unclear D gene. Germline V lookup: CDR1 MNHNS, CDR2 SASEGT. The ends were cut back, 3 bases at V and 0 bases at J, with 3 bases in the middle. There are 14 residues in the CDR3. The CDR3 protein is CASSDNSGANVLTF. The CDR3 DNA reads TGTGCCAGCAGTGACAACTCTGGGGCCAACGTCCTGACTTTC.

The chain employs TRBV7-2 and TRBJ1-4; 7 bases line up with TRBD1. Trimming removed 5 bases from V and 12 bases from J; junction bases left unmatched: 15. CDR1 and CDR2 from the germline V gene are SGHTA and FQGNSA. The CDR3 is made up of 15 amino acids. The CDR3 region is CASSPEPGPQGELFF. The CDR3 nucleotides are TGTGCCAGCAGCCCAGAACCCGGGCCCCAGGGGGAACTGTTTTTT.

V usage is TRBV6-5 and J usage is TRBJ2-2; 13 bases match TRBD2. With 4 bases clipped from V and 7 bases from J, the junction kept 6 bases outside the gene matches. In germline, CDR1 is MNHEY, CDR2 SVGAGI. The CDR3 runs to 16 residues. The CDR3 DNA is TGTGCCAGCAGTTCCGGGACTAGCGGGGCCCGCGGGGAGCTGTTTTTT. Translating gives CASSSGTSGARGELFF.

The CDR3 loop reads CASSEGAGANVLTF. As DNA, the CDR3 is TGTGCCAGCAGTGAGGGGGCTGGGGCCAACGTCCTGACTTTC. The chain employs TRBV6-4 and TRBJ2-6; D is possibly TRBD1 or TRBD2 (5 bases each). Germline loops: CDR1 MRHNA, CDR2 SNTAGT. V dropped 3 bases and J dropped 2 bases, with 5 bases sitting between them. This CDR3 spans 14 amino acids.

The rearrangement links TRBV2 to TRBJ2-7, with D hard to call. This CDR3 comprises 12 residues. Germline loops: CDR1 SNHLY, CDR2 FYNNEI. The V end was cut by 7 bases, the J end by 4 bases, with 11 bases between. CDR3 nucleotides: TGTGCCAGCACCCGTATTACATACGAGCAGTACTTC. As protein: CASTRITYEQYF.

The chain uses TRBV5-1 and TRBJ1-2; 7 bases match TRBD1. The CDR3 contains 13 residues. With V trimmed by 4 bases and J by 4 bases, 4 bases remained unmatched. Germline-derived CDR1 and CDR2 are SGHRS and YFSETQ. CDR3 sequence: CASSLDRPYGYTF. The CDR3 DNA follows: TGCGCCAGCAGCCTGGACAGGCCCTATGGCTACACCTTC. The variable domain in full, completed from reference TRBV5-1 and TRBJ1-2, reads KAGVTQTPRYLIKTRGQQVTLSCSPISGHRSVSWYQQTPGQGLQFLFEYFSETQRNKGNFPGRFSGRQFSNSRSEMNVSTLELGDSALYLCASSLDRPYGYTFGSGTRLTVV.

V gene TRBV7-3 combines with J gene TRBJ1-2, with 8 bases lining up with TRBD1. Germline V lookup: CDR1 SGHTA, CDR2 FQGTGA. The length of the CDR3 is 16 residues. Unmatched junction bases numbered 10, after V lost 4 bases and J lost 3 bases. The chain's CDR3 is CASSSPPAGGDYGYTF. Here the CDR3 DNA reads TGTGCCAGCAGCTCCCCTCCGGCAGGGGGCGACTATGGCTACACCTTC.

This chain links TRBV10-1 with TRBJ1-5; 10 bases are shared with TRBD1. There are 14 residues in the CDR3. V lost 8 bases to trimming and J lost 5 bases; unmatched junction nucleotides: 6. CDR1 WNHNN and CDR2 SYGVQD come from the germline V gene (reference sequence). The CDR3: CASSGTGVDQPQHF. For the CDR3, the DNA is TGCGCCAGCTCCGGGACAGGGGTCGATCAGCCCCAGCATTTT.

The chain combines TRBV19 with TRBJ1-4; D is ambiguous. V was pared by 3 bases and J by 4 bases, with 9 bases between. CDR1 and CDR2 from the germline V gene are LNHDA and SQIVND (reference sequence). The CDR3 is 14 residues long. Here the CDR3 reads CASSIPGLNEKLFF. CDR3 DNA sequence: TGTGCCAGTAGTATCCCCGGGCTTAATGAAAAACTGTTTTTT. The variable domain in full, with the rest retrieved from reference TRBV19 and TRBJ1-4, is DGGITQSPKYLFRKEGQNVTLSCEQNLNHDAMYWYRQDPGQGLRLIYYSQIVNDFQKGDIAEGYSVSREKKESFPLTVTSAQKNPTAFYLCASSIPGLNEKLFFGSGTQLSVL.

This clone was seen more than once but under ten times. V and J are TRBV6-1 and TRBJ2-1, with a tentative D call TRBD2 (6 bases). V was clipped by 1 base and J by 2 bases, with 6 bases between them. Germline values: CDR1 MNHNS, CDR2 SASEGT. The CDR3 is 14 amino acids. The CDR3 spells CASSEGLAYNEQFF. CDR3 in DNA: TGTGCCAGCAGTGAAGGACTAGCCTACAATGAGCAGTTCTTC.

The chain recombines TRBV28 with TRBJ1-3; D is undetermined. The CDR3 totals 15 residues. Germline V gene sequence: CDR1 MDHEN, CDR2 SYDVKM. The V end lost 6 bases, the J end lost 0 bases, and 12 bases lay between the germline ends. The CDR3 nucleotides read TGTGCCAGCAGCCTTCCTAGAACCTCTGGAAACACCATATATTTT. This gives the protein CASSLPRTSGNTIYF.

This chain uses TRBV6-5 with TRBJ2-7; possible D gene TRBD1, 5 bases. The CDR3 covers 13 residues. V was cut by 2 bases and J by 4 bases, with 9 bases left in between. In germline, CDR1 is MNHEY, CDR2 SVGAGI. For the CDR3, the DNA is TGTGCCAGCAGTTACGCTCCAGGGTACGAGCAGTACTTC. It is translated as CASSYAPGYEQYF.